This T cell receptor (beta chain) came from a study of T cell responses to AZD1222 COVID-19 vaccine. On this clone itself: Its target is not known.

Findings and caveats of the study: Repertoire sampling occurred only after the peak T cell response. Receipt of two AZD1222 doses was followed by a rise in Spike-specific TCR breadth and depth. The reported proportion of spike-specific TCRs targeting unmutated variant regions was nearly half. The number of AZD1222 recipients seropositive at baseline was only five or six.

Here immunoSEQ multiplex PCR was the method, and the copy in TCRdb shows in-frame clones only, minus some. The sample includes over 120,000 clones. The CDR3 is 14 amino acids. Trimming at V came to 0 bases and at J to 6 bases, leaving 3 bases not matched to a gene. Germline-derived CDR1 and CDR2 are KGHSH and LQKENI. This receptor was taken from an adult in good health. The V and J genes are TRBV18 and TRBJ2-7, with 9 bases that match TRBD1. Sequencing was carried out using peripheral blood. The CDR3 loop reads CASSPPGQGAEQYF. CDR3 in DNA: TGTGCCAGCTCACCACCGGGACAGGGCGCCGAGCAGTACTTC.